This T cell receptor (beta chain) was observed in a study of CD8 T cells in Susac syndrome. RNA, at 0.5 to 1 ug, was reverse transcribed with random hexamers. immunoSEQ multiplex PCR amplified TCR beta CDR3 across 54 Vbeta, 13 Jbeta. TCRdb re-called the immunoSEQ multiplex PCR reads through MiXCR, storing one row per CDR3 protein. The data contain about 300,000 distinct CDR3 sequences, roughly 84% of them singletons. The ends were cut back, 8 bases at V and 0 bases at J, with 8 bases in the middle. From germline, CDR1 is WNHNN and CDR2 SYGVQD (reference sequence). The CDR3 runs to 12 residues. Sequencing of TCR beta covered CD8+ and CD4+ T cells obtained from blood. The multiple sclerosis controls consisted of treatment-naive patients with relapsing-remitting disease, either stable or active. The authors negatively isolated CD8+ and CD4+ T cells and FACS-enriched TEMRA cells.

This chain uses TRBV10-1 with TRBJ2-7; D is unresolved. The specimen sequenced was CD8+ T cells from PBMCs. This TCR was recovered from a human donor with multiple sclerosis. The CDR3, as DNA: TGCGCCAGCGGAGACACCTCCTACGAGCAGTACTTC. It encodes CASGDTSYEQYF.